This is a list of T cell receptor beta chains from one sample in a study of neurological immune-mediated disorders. TCRdb ran MiXCR on the 5' RACE reads and lists one entry per CDR3 protein. The sample holds tens of thousands of distinct CDR3 sequences; roughly 2.5% are singletons and the top ten take under 4%. Sequenced input: PBMCs. The source is a man over 45 with multiple sclerosis. The CDR3 runs from the conserved cysteine through the conserved F or W. D genes are given only for firm matches. For some rows the clone size is stated as once, few or many, or as a class when expanded; others skip it.

j_call	clone_size	d_call	v_call	cdr3_aa	cdr3_nt
TRBJ2-7	few	.	TRBV19	CASSRLGGTAGEQYF	TGTGCCAGTAGTAGACTAGGCGGGACAGCGGGGGAGCAGTACTTC
TRBJ1-1	few	.	TRBV10-2	CASSSDTYTEAFF	TGCGCCAGCAGTTCGGACACCTACACTGAAGCTTTCTTT
TRBJ2-1	many	.	TRBV20-1	CSARSDYNEQFF	TGCAGTGCTAGATCGGACTACAATGAGCAGTTCTTC
TRBJ2-1	many	.	TRBV5-1	CASIPTGSEAYNEQFF	TGCGCCAGCATACCCACAGGGAGTGAGGCCTACAATGAGCAGTTCTTC
TRBJ1-2	many	TRBD1	TRBV20-1	CSALGQAYGYTF	TGCAGTGCTTTAGGACAGGCCTATGGCTACACCTTC
TRBJ2-2	many	.	TRBV21-1	CASSPPGTGGETGELFF	TGTGCCAGCAGCCCTCCCGGGACAGGGGGCGAAACCGGGGAGCTGTTTTTT
TRBJ1-3	many	TRBD1	TRBV7-2	CASSFPTGGSGNTIYF	TGTGCCAGCAGCTTCCCCACAGGGGGCTCTGGAAACACCATATATTTT
TRBJ2-7	many	TRBD1	TRBV10-2	CAVTGPGTGSEQYF	TGCGCCGTCACGGGACCCGGGACAGGGTCCGAGCAGTACTTC
TRBJ2-1	many	.	TRBV5-6	CASSRGASSYNEQFF	TGTGCCAGCAGCCGCGGGGCTAGCTCCTACAATGAGCAGTTCTTC
TRBJ2-5	many	.	TRBV20-1	CSARGLDNQETQYF	TGCAGTGCTAGGGGATTGGACAACCAAGAGACCCAGTACTTC
TRBJ2-1	many	.	TRBV20-1	CSAIRLGREQFF	TGCAGTGCTATACGACTAGGAAGGGAGCAGTTCTTC
TRBJ1-1	many	TRBD1	TRBV7-9	CASSRDRQGVTEAFF	TGTGCCAGCAGCAGGGATCGACAGGGGGTGACTGAAGCTTTCTTT
TRBJ1-2	many	TRBD1	TRBV7-8	CASSPGQGRHYGYTF	TGTGCCAGCAGCCCTGGACAGGGGCGCCACTATGGCTACACCTTC
TRBJ2-3	many	.	TRBV5-1	CASSFAAGTDTQYF	TGCGCCAGCAGCTTCGCGGCAGGCACAGATACGCAGTATTTT
TRBJ1-1	many	TRBD1	TRBV10-3	CAISESMGLTGGEAFF	TGTGCCATCAGTGAGTCTATGGGTTTGACAGGGGGTGAAGCTTTCTTT
TRBJ2-5	many	TRBD2	TRBV3-1	CASLHGGGGYQETQYF	TGTGCCAGCTTGCACGGCGGGGGGGGGTACCAAGAGACCCAGTACTTC
TRBJ2-7	many	.	TRBV7-6	CASSLRPGSHEQYF	TGTGCCAGCAGCTTAAGGCCAGGGTCCCACGAGCAGTACTTC
TRBJ2-1	many	TRBD2	TRBV29-1	CSVEPSGREQFF	TGCAGCGTTGAACCTAGCGGGAGAGAGCAGTTCTTC
TRBJ1-5	many	.	TRBV20-1	CSARGTATHQPQHF	TGCAGTGCAAGAGGGACCGCGACACATCAGCCCCAGCATTTT
TRBJ2-7	many	.	TRBV25-1	CASNKEGGPYEQYF	TGTGCCAGCAACAAGGAGGGGGGACCCTACGAGCAGTACTTC
TRBJ1-1	.	TRBD1	TRBV6-6	CASIKDRGMNTEAFF	TGTGCCAGCATTAAAGACAGGGGAATGAACACTGAAGCTTTCTTT
TRBJ1-1	many	.	TRBV12-3/TRBV12-4	CASSLGQGTEAFF	TGTGCCAGCAGTTTGGGGCAGGGGACTGAAGCTTTCTTT
TRBJ2-1	many	.	TRBV12-3/TRBV12-4	CASSLGTAAPVNEQFF	TGTGCCAGCAGTTTAGGGACAGCGGCCCCGGTCAATGAGCAGTTCTTC
TRBJ2-4	many	.	TRBV7-9	CASSLGLGASLAKNIQYF	TGTGCCAGCAGCTTAGGGCTTGGGGCGTCACTAGCCAAAAACATTCAGTACTTC
TRBJ2-1	many	.	TRBV6-2/TRBV6-3	CASSYHPDNEQFF	TGTGCCAGCAGTTACCACCCGGACAATGAGCAGTTCTTC
TRBJ1-1	many	.	TRBV19	CASKRGLTEAFF	TGTGCCAGTAAAAGAGGTCTAACTGAAGCTTTCTTT
TRBJ2-3	many	.	TRBV6-6	CATSPTGVTDTQYF	TGTGCCACCTCCCCGACGGGGGTCACAGATACGCAGTATTTT
TRBJ2-3	many	TRBD1	TRBV28	CASSRPPGTGTDTQYF	TGTGCCAGCAGTCGGCCCCCAGGGACAGGAACAGATACGCAGTATTTT
TRBJ2-7	many	.	TRBV5-6	CASRQLGGEDEQYF	TGTGCCAGCAGGCAACTCGGAGGGGAGGACGAGCAGTACTTC
TRBJ2-7	many	.	TRBV6-5	CASSLGTFSEQYF	TGTGCCAGCAGCCTCGGGACGTTTTCCGAGCAGTACTTC
TRBJ2-1	many	TRBD1	TRBV12-3/TRBV12-4	CASSLAQGANEQFF	TGTGCCAGCAGTTTAGCGCAGGGGGCTAATGAGCAGTTCTTC
TRBJ2-4	many	.	TRBV3-1	CASSPGANIQYF	TGTGCCAGCAGCCCCGGGGCCAACATTCAGTACTTC
TRBJ2-7	many	TRBD2	TRBV29-1	CSAAGGAYEQYF	TGCAGCGCTGCGGGGGGGGCCTACGAGCAGTACTTC
TRBJ1-5	many	TRBD1	TRBV6-2/TRBV6-3	CASSKPRGPRQPQHF	TGTGCCAGCAGTAAACCCAGGGGGCCGAGGCAGCCCCAGCATTTT
TRBJ2-2	many	.	TRBV6-5	CASSYALNTGELFF	TGTGCCAGCAGTTACGCTCTGAACACCGGGGAGCTGTTTTTT
TRBJ2-1	many	TRBD2	TRBV5-1	CASSGTSGGAYEQFF	TGCGCCAGCAGCGGTACTAGCGGGGGGGCTTATGAGCAGTTCTTC
TRBJ2-2	many	TRBD1	TRBV5-1	CASSVDGQGTNTGELFF	TGCGCCAGCAGCGTGGACGGACAGGGGACGAACACCGGGGAGCTGTTTTTT
TRBJ1-3	.	.	TRBV15	CATNRGDDGNTIYF	TGTGCCACCAACCGCGGAGACGACGGAAACACCATATATTTT
TRBJ1-5	many	TRBD1	TRBV5-1	CASSWGTGGSNQPQHF	TGCGCCAGCAGCTGGGGGACAGGGGGGAGCAATCAGCCCCAGCATTTT
TRBJ1-2	.	TRBD1	TRBV7-2	CASSPGQGGYGYTF	TGTGCCAGCAGCCCCGGACAGGGCGGGTATGGCTACACCTTC
TRBJ2-5	many	TRBD1	TRBV7-2	CASSQDRGGQYF	TGTGCCAGCAGCCAGGACAGGGGGGGTCAGTACTTC
TRBJ2-7	many	TRBD1	TRBV12-3/TRBV12-4	CASSLASGTGDGKQYF	TGTGCCAGCAGTTTAGCGTCAGGGACAGGGGATGGCAAGCAGTACTTC
TRBJ1-1	many	.	TRBV2	CASRGNNEPRPF	TGTGCCAGCAGGGGAAACAACGAACCCCGCCCTTTT
TRBJ2-1	many	.	TRBV6-2/TRBV6-3	CASSQTRSDEQFF	TGTGCCAGCAGTCAGACTAGGAGTGATGAGCAGTTCTTC
TRBJ1-5	many	.	TRBV7-9	CASSLEGQPQHF	TGTGCCAGCAGCTTAGAGGGGCAGCCCCAGCATTTT
TRBJ2-5	many	.	TRBV5-5	CASSLDGVRTQYF	TGTGCCAGCAGCTTGGACGGGGTACGGACCCAGTACTTC
TRBJ1-4	many	.	TRBV7-2	CASSLVESAGKLFF	TGTGCCAGCAGCTTAGTTGAGAGTGCTGGGAAACTGTTTTTT
TRBJ1-1	many	.	TRBV12-3/TRBV12-4	CASSLDGRSTEAFF	TGTGCCAGCAGTTTAGATGGGCGGTCCACTGAAGCTTTCTTT
TRBJ2-3	many	.	TRBV25-1	CASSAGGDTQYF	TGTGCCAGCAGTGCCGGTGGGGATACGCAGTATTTT
TRBJ1-5	many	.	TRBV4-1	CASSQAYPGGGQPQHF	TGCGCCAGCAGCCAAGCCTATCCGGGGGGGGGTCAGCCCCAGCATTTT
TRBJ2-1	many	TRBD2	TRBV6-2/TRBV6-3	CASSYLGLAEQFF	TGTGCCAGCAGTTACCTCGGACTAGCTGAGCAGTTCTTC
TRBJ2-5	many	TRBD2	TRBV20-1	CSAMTSGGRGETQYF	TGCAGTGCTATGACTAGCGGGGGGCGAGGGGAGACCCAGTACTTC
TRBJ1-2	many	TRBD1	TRBV5-1	CASSTGQQVYGYTF	TGCGCCAGCAGTACGGGACAGCAAGTCTATGGCTACACCTTC
TRBJ2-7	many	.	TRBV7-6	CASSPNSYEQYF	TGTGCCAGCAGCCCTAACTCCTACGAGCAGTACTTC
TRBJ1-6	many	.	TRBV5-1	CASSLDIYNSPLHF	TGCGCCAGCAGCTTGGACATTTATAATTCACCCCTCCACTTT
TRBJ1-6	many	TRBD1	TRBV7-9	CASSRGQANSPLHF	TGTGCCAGCAGCCGGGGACAGGCTAATTCACCCCTCCACTTT
TRBJ1-1	many	.	TRBV5-6	CASSLWLNTEAFF	TGTGCCAGCAGCTTGTGGTTGAACACTGAAGCTTTCTTT
TRBJ1-5	many	.	TRBV21-1	CATRSWGNQPQHF	TGTGCCACACGTTCCTGGGGCAATCAGCCCCAGCATTTT
TRBJ1-5	many	.	TRBV4-1	CASSQVGRGGGQPQHF	TGCGCCAGCAGCCAAGTTGGCAGGGGCGGAGGTCAGCCCCAGCATTTT